Listed below are T cell receptor beta chains from one sample, sequenced in a study of shared clonotypes between healthy human individuals. Here immunoSEQ multiplex PCR was the method, and the copy in TCRdb shows in-frame clones only, minus some. The sample holds 2 million to 2.5 million clones, 80% to 95% seen once. Sequencing was performed on naive CD4+ T cells from PBMCs. These receptors were obtained from a man in his late teens or twenties in good health. Some clones in this sample may be carry-over from other donors' samples. CDR3s include the opening cysteine and the closing phenylalanine or tryptophan. Each record gives: V gene, J gene, clone size, D gene, CDR3 protein, CDR3 DNA. D genes are given only for firm matches. For some rows the clone size is stated as once, few or many, or as a class when expanded; others skip it.

TRBV6-5,TRBJ1-1,.,.,CASSYSAGRRTEAFF,TGTGCCAGCAGTTACTCGGCAGGGAGGAGGACTGAAGCTTTCTTT
TRBV28,TRBJ2-7,once,.,CASSRQQQYF,TGTGCCAGCAGTAGACAGCAGCAGTACTTC
TRBV7-9,TRBJ2-2,.,.,CASSSRLGTGLNTGELFF,.
TRBV5-5,TRBJ1-1,once,.,CASSQAGLNTEAFF,TGTGCCAGCAGCCAGGCGGGGCTGAACACTGAAGCTTTCTTT
TRBV11-2,TRBJ2-7,.,.,CASSNAQTRLYYEQYF,TGTGCCAGCAGCAACGCCCAAACCCGACTATACTACGAGCAGTACTTC
TRBV9,TRBJ2-2,.,.,CASSVDPYTGELFF,TGTGCCAGCAGCGTAGATCCCTACACCGGGGAGCTGTTTTTT
TRBV28,TRBJ2-3,.,TRBD2,CASSSGLDVDTQYF,TGTGCCAGCAGTTCGGGACTAGACGTAGATACGCAGTATTTT
TRBV11-2,TRBJ2-7,.,.,CASSLGAGRISYEQYF,TGTGCCAGCAGCTTAGGGGCAGGGCGAATCTCCTACGAGCAGTACTTC
TRBV7-8,TRBJ2-5,.,TRBD1,CASSPSGTGGQETQYF,TGTGCCAGCAGCCCGTCCGGGACAGGGGGCCAAGAGACCCAGTACTTC
TRBV9,TRBJ2-7,.,TRBD2,CASSLAGGSYEQYF,TGTGCCAGCAGCCTAGCGGGAGGCTCCTACGAGCAGTACTTC
TRBV7-2,TRBJ2-1,.,.,CASSLSRHNEQFF,TGTGCCAGCAGCTTATCCCGACACAATGAGCAGTTCTTC
TRBV9,TRBJ2-1,.,TRBD2,CASSAGLASNEQFF,TGTGCCAGCAGCGCAGGACTAGCTTCAAATGAGCAGTTCTTC
TRBV27,TRBJ2-5,.,.,CASSLSGETQYF,TGTGCCAGCAGTTTATCCGGGGAGACCCAGTACTTC
TRBV5-1,TRBJ2-3,.,.,CASSLRVSTDTQYF,TGCGCCAGCAGCTTGAGGGTGAGCACAGATACGCAGTATTTT
TRBV11-2,TRBJ1-3,.,.,CASSLVDRPLSGNTIYF,TGTGCCAGCAGCTTAGTTGACCGGCCACTCTCTGGAAACACCATATATTTT
TRBV5-1,TRBJ1-1,.,TRBD1,CASSSGDRVNTEAFF,TGCGCCAGCAGCTCCGGCGACAGGGTGAACACTGAAGCTTTCTTT
TRBV9,TRBJ2-2,.,.,CASSARVEAGELFF,TGTGCCAGCAGCGCGCGTGTTGAGGCCGGGGAGCTGTTTTTT
TRBV5-1,TRBJ1-5,.,.,CASSLAMDSGPQHF,TGCGCCAGCAGCTTGGCCATGGACTCGGGGCCCCAGCATTTT
TRBV5-6,TRBJ1-1,once,.,CASSLFVLWGRGGTEAFF,TGTGCCAGCAGCTTGTTTGTTCTATGGGGGCGCGGGGGCACTGAAGCTTTCTTT
TRBV29-1,TRBJ2-1,.,.,CSHADNYNEQFF,TGCAGCCACGCTGACAACTACAATGAGCAGTTCTTC
TRBV29-1,TRBJ1-3,.,TRBD1,CSVEAGGTIYF,TGCAGCGTTGAAGCAGGGGGCACCATATATTTT
TRBV9,TRBJ2-2,.,.,CASSVGEDGELFF,TGTGCCAGCAGCGTAGGGGAAGACGGGGAGCTGTTTTTT
TRBV7-2,TRBJ1-6,.,.,CASSRTIAQGGSPLHF,TGTGCCAGCAGCCGAACTATAGCACAGGGCGGATCACCCCTCCACTTT
TRBV19,TRBJ2-1,.,.,CASGDYNEQFF,TGTGCCAGCGGGGACTACAATGAGCAGTTCTTC
TRBV27,TRBJ2-5,.,TRBD2,CASSPTPRLAGRETQYF,TGTGCCAGCAGTCCCACGCCGAGACTAGCGGGAAGGGAGACCCAGTACTTC
TRBV5-5,TRBJ1-1,.,TRBD1,CASSAGGTSEAFF,TGTGCCAGCAGTGCAGGGGGCACTTCTGAAGCTTTCTTT
TRBV5-1,TRBJ2-5,.,TRBD2,CASSRGTSGLGETQYF,TGCGCCAGCAGCCGCGGGACTAGCGGTTTGGGGGAGACCCAGTACTTC
TRBV28,TRBJ1-2,.,.,CAAQRSNYGYTF,TGTGCCGCCCAGCGGAGTAACTATGGCTACACCTTC
TRBV7-2,TRBJ2-5,.,.,CASSFHRRGRETQYF,TGTGCCAGCAGCTTCCACAGGAGGGGCAGAGAGACCCAGTACTTC
TRBV7-6,TRBJ2-7,.,TRBD1,CASSPLNDRGEQYF,TGTGCCAGCAGCCCTCTGAACGACAGGGGGGAGCAGTACTTC
TRBV5-1,TRBJ2-4,once,.,CASSSQGGGNIQYF,TGCGCCAGCAGCTCCCAGGGAGGAGGAAACATTCAGTACTTC
TRBV11-2,TRBJ1-1,once,.,CASSLLQGSEAFF,TGTGCCAGCAGCTTGTTACAGGGTTCTGAAGCTTTCTTT
TRBV11-2,TRBJ2-1,.,TRBD2,CASSLSPWLAGTNEQFF,TGTGCCAGCAGCTTATCTCCCTGGCTAGCGGGGACCAATGAGCAGTTCTTC
TRBV7-8,TRBJ1-2,.,.,CASSLAGTTYTF,TGTGCCAGCAGCTTGGCCGGAACAACCTACACCTTC
TRBV5-1,TRBJ2-5,.,TRBD1,CASSFLGTGAFETQYF,TGCGCCAGCAGCTTCTTGGGGACAGGGGCTTTCGAGACCCAGTACTTC
TRBV7-2,TRBJ2-3,.,TRBD2,CASSLAGGRGDTQYF,TGTGCCAGCAGCTTAGCGGGAGGGCGTGGAGATACGCAGTATTTT
TRBV15,TRBJ1-2,.,.,CATSRGARGDGYTF,TGTGCCACCTCCCGAGGAGCCAGGGGTGATGGCTACACCTTC
TRBV13,TRBJ2-3,.,.,CASSPRGLVTDTQYF,TGTGCCAGCAGCCCTAGGGGTCTGGTTACAGATACGCAGTATTTT
TRBV19,TRBJ2-7,.,.,CASRNGPGEQYF,TGTGCCAGTAGGAACGGGCCGGGCGAGCAGTACTTC
TRBV7-3,TRBJ2-3,.,TRBD2,CASSLYGRGSMTQYF,TGTGCCAGCAGCTTATATGGGAGGGGATCAATGACGCAGTATTTT
TRBV5-4,TRBJ2-2,.,.,CASSLSGGTITGELFF,TGTGCCAGCAGCTTGAGTGGGGGTACGATCACCGGGGAGCTGTTTTTT
TRBV19,TRBJ1-3,once,TRBD1,CASSIGATGSSGNTIYF,TGTGCCAGTAGTATAGGCGCGACAGGGAGCTCTGGAAACACCATATATTTT
TRBV10-2,TRBJ2-7,once,.,CASRAGQSYEQYF,TGCGCCAGCAGGGCCGGACAGTCCTACGAGCAGTACTTC
TRBV27,TRBJ2-3,once,.,CASGGDRRTDTQYF,TGTGCCAGTGGGGGCGATAGGCGCACAGATACGCAGTATTTT